This is a list of T cell receptor beta chains from one sample in a study of Ad26.COV2.S vaccination and SARS-CoV-2 variants. Assay: immunoSEQ multiplex PCR; the TCRdb copy retains only in-frame clones and omits some. Among some 300,000 clones, around 85% were seen once, and the ten largest hold roughly 2%. The material sequenced was peripheral blood, taken in a trial of Ad26.COV2.S vaccine versus placebo. These receptors came from a person aged 18 to 65 who received the Ad26.COV2.S COVID-19 vaccine or a placebo. CDR3s include the opening cysteine and the closing phenylalanine or tryptophan. A D gene is named only where the DNA matches it firmly.

J	D	V	CDR3
TRBJ1-6	NA	TRBV9	CASSVAVGLDSPLHF
TRBJ1-5	NA	TRBV18	CASSPQGSGQPQHF
TRBJ2-5	NA	TRBV7-9	CANPGEFPETQYF
TRBJ1-1	NA	TRBV12-3/TRBV12-4	CASSPRVNEAFF
TRBJ1-2	NA	TRBV7-9	CASSSSGSINSYGYTF
TRBJ2-1	NA	TRBV30	CAWSAGLATDEQFF
TRBJ1-5	NA	TRBV28	CASSLPGYSNQPQHF
TRBJ2-1	TRBD1	TRBV18	CASSPLSGTGQFF
TRBJ1-6	NA	TRBV5-1	CASSLTQDKGSPLHF
TRBJ2-2	NA	TRBV23-1	CASSPLDGKPNTGELFF
TRBJ2-1	TRBD2	TRBV5-1	CASRREGDEQFF
TRBJ1-4	NA	TRBV6-5	CASSLGWWANEKLFF
TRBJ1-5	NA	TRBV7-2	CASSLVMDQPQHF
TRBJ2-1	TRBD2	TRBV9	CASSGGTSEVHPRFF
TRBJ2-1	NA	TRBV9	CASSPTGGYNEQFF
TRBJ1-6	NA	TRBV9	CASSVAGDNSPLHF
TRBJ1-1	NA	TRBV2	CATQGKMNTEAFF
TRBJ2-5	TRBD2	TRBV4-1	CASSQREGETQYF
TRBJ1-3	TRBD1	TRBV4-1	CASSRGQADTGNTIYF
TRBJ2-7	TRBD1	TRBV27	CAIRDRLGEQYF
TRBJ2-4	TRBD1	TRBV7-9	CASSAGQGAPKNIQYF
TRBJ1-1	NA	TRBV5-8	CASSSRLGRGTEAFF
TRBJ2-1	TRBD1	TRBV24-1	CATSDPAGQGAYNEQFF
TRBJ1-3	NA	TRBV28	CASTSDIRNTIYF
TRBJ1-4	NA	TRBV23-1	CASSQSYINGEKLFF
TRBJ2-7	NA	TRBV6-1	CASSEVGSPGSYEQYF
TRBJ2-7	NA	TRBV10-3	CAIMASYEQYF
TRBJ2-1	TRBD2	TRBV7-3	CASSRTSGDYNEQFF
TRBJ2-5	NA	TRBV5-8	CASSTGWGQGQETQYF
TRBJ1-4	TRBD1	TRBV30	CAWSGDRADLMANEKLFF
TRBJ2-1	TRBD1	TRBV4-1	CASSQVRDRGRGEQFF
TRBJ1-2	TRBD1	TRBV19	CASSSPRTGFVGYTF
TRBJ1-3	NA	TRBV7-2	CASSPGRTVGNTIYF
TRBJ2-7	NA	TRBV28	CASSLSLYEQYF
TRBJ1-1	NA	TRBV5-5	CASFTVRGGTEAFF
TRBJ2-7	NA	TRBV10-3	CAISHPGDLEGEQYF
TRBJ1-1	NA	TRBV6-5	CASSLTGGGAFF
TRBJ1-6	TRBD1	TRBV18	CASSPVTGGSNSPLHF
TRBJ1-1	NA	TRBV6-8	CASSTVWVTEAFF
TRBJ1-4	TRBD1	TRBV28	CASSLLQGAGEKLFF
TRBJ1-2	TRBD1	TRBV7-9	CASSLRDSYGYTF
TRBJ2-7	TRBD1	TRBV4-1	CASSQVTGQLYEQYF
TRBJ2-1	TRBD1	TRBV4-1	CASSRTGDEQFF
TRBJ1-2	NA	TRBV10-3	CAISESSGFGYTF
TRBJ1-1	NA	TRBV7-6	CASSFRSSGNTEAFF
TRBJ2-7	NA	TRBV9	CASSVAPGFSYEQYF
TRBJ2-3	TRBD1	TRBV7-2	CASSSRQGGTDTQYF
TRBJ1-4	NA	TRBV5-4	CASSSTEGNEKLFF
TRBJ1-2	NA	TRBV7-9	CASSFGQPDGYTF
TRBJ1-1	TRBD1	TRBV3-1/TRBV3-2	CASSQDRGRTEAFF
TRBJ1-2	NA	TRBV7-8	CASTLVQGGGYTF
TRBJ1-4	NA	TRBV7-8	CASSLESTNEKLFF
TRBJ2-3	TRBD1	TRBV24-1	CATSDNHGTGYTDTQYF
TRBJ2-7	NA	TRBV11-3	CASSFPGLVYEQYF
TRBJ2-3	NA	TRBV27	CASSLTYGTQYF